The present TCR beta chain was sequenced within a study of OX40 agonist ivuxolimab in advanced cancers. For the study in its entirety: The costimulatory receptor OX40 (CD134) was targeted by ivuxolimab, a fully human IgG2 agonistic monoclonal antibody. Prior anti-PD-1, anti-PD-L1 or anti-CTLA-4 therapy was permitted, and checkpoint inhibitors had been received by under 50% of dose-escalation patients. Intravenous ivuxolimab was administered to patients every 2 weeks at six dose levels: 0.01, 0.1, 0.3, 1.5, 3 and 10 mg/kg. The dose-escalation cohort was roughly 83% male with a mean age of approximately 59 years, ranging from roughly 20 to 80. The monotherapy dose-escalation portion (N ≈ 52 patients) of the phase I ivuxolimab trial is reported in the paper. Among the roughly 50 dose-escalation patients, about 19 had hepatocellular carcinoma, roughly 15 melanoma, 9 renal cell carcinoma and 9 head and neck cancer. The purpose of peripheral TCRbeta sequencing was to test whether ivuxolimab changed TCR sequence diversity and led to clonal T-cell expansion. Partial responses occurred in three dose-escalation patients: two with cutaneous melanoma and one with hepatocellular carcinoma.

Broader findings and caveats from the paper: Antigen specificity was not determined for the clonally expanded peripheral T cells. In partial responders in the 0.1-3.0 mg/kg groups, normalized peripheral clonal expansion was found to be among the lowest, especially among CD8+ T cells. At doses of 0.1 to 3.0 mg/kg, clonal expansion of both CD4+ and CD8+ T cells in blood was seen between baseline and week 6. On average, CD8+ T cells showed more expanded clones than CD4+ T cells after ivuxolimab. Low levels of normalized T-cell clonal expansion were also seen in some nonresponding patients.

From the cysteine through the phenylalanine, the CDR3 covers 14 amino acids. Only the CDR3 portion is preserved as DNA: 42 bases, with reading frame beginning at the first base. The germline V gene (reference sequence) provides CDR1 GTSNPN and CDR2 SVGIG. Ends trimmed: V by 1 base, J by 2 bases; bases unmatched to a gene: 4. In the case of this clone: The target of this receptor is not known. Per-base qualities were not stored, and no clone one base away is much larger.

Patients with a history of autoimmune disease or receiving systemic immunosuppression were excluded from the trial. In every dose cohort, peripheral blood was drawn for TCR sequencing at baseline, cycle 4 day 1, and cycle 7 day 1. The samples were taken from a phase I, first-in-human, multicenter, open-label dose-escalation trial of ivuxolimab. Adults with locally advanced or metastatic melanoma, renal cell, hepatocellular, or head and neck squamous cell carcinoma were enrolled in the trial. Before TCR sequencing, CD4+ T cells and CD8+ T cells were sorted from peripheral blood as separate populations. Genomic DNA was extracted from sorted cells for sequencing of the TCRbeta CDR3 region. The immunoSEQ Assay was used for sequencing of TCRbeta CDR3 regions. TCRdb provides this immuneACCESS table in a form limited to in-frame rearrangements. Some clones are lacking; in checked studies, under half of them reflect an unresolved V gene, and why the rest are absent is not known. Present in this sample are about 12,000 clones, over 70% of which were seen just once. About a quarter of the sample rests with the top ten.

The receptor comes from an adult with an advanced solid tumor such as melanoma, head and neck, liver or kidney cancer. This sample comprised CD4+ or CD8+ T cells sorted from blood, obtained in a trial of the OX40 agonist ivuxolimab. This chain is built from TRBV30 and TRBJ2-5; 7 bases in between match TRBD2. The nucleotide sequence reads TGTGCCTGGAGTGATCCCGGGGGGCAAGAGACCCAGTACTTC. Its translation reads: CAWSDPGGQETQYF.